What follows are 5 T cell receptor beta chains derived from one specimen sequenced in a study of Graves' ophthalmopathy and Graves' hyperthyroidism. The authors amplified TCR beta CDR3 regions from RNA transcripts. After a first-round RT-PCR with HTBI primers, a second-round multiplex PCR was run. TCRdb processed the multiplex PCR reads anew with MiXCR; each CDR3 protein has one entry. The sample has fewer than 400,000 distinct CDR3 sequences, roughly 18% seen once; the top ten hold around 1.5%. The specimen sequenced was peripheral blood. These receptor sequences come from a woman in her late teens or twenties with Graves' ophthalmopathy.

The chain uses TRBV12-5 and TRBJ1-5; D is unclear. The germline CDR1 and CDR2 sequences are LGHNT and FRNRAP. The V gene lost 3 bases and the J gene lost 6 bases, with 12 bases spanning the gap. The CDR3 loop spans 14 amino acids. This chain's CDR3 is CASGFLGVVQPQHF. The CDR3 nucleotides are TGTGCTAGTGGTTTCCTCGGGGTCGTTCAGCCCCAGCATTTT.

This clonotype was observed many times. This rearrangement joins TRBV9 to TRBJ2-2, with 11 bases lining up with TRBD2. V was clipped by 0 bases and J by 2 bases; unmatched bases: 6. There are 18 residues in the CDR3. Looked up from germline, CDR1 is SGDLS and CDR2 is YYNGEE. CDR3 loop: CASSVELAGALNTGELFF. DNA of the CDR3: TGTGCCAGCAGCGTAGAACTAGCGGGGGCGTTAAACACCGGGGAGCTGTTTTTT. Supplemented by reference TRBV9 and TRBJ2-2, the full variable domain reads DSGVTQTPKHLITATGQRVTLRCSPRSGDLSVYWYQQSLDQGLQFLIQYYNGEERAKGNILERFSAQQFPDLHSELNLSSLELGDSALYFCASSVELAGALNTGELFFGEGSRLTVL.

This clonotype was seen many times. J is TRBJ1-2 and V is TRBV6-1; a weak D match, TRBD1 (5 bases). The CDR3 is made up of 14 amino acids. Germline V lookup: CDR1 MNHNS, CDR2 SASEGT. V lost 2 bases and J 5 bases, leaving 12 bases between the germline ends. The CDR3 reads CASSEREGVYGYTF. CDR3 coding DNA: TGTGCCAGCAGTGAAAGGGAAGGGGTATATGGCTACACCTTC.

V and J are TRBV28 and TRBJ2-7; no definite D call. V was clipped by 4 bases and J by 3 bases, with 13 bases between them. The CDR3 consists of 14 residues. Germline lookup yields CDR1 MDHEN and CDR2 SYDVKM. DNA of the CDR3: TGTGCCAGCAGTTCAGGTATAACCTTCTACGAGCAGTACTTC. Translation: CASSSGITFYEQYF.

This chain connects TRBV11-2 to TRBJ1-1; D might be TRBD1 (5 bases). The CDR3 is 13 amino acids. With 5 bases removed from V and 3 bases from J, the gap between germline ends came to 10 bases. Germline CDR1 and CDR2: SGHAT and FQNNGV. The CDR3: CASSLDSDTEAFF. The CDR3, as DNA: TGTGCCAGCAGCCTCGACAGTGACACTGAAGCTTTCTTT.